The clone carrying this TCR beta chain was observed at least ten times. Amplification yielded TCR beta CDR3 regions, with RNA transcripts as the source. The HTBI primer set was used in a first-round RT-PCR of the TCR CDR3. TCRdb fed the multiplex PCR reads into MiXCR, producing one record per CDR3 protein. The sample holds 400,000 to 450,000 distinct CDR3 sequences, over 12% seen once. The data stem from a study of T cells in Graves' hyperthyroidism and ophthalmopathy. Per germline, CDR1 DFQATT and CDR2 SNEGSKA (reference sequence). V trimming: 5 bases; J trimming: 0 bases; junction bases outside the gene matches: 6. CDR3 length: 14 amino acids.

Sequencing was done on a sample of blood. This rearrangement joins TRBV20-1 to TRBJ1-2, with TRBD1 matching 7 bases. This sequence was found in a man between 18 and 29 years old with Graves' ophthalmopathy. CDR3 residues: CSARTGNSNYGYTF. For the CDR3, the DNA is TGCAGTGCTCGGACAGGAAATTCTAACTATGGCTACACCTTC.